This passage covers 26 T cell receptor beta chains from one sample sequenced in a study of blood T cell repertoires in COVID-19. The table came from immunoSEQ multiplex PCR; TCRdb's copy has only in-frame clones and leaves some out. Found here are about 400,000 clones, over 75% of them singletons; the top ten hold about 2.1%. Sequenced sample: PBMCs or T cells enriched from blood (not recorded which). The receptors were gathered from a woman aged 40-49 years with acute COVID-19.

The chain couples TRBV19 to TRBJ1-5; the D gene is possibly TRBD1 (6 bases). CDR1 LNHDA and CDR2 SQIVND come from the germline V gene (reference sequence). With 5 bases removed from V and 4 bases from J, the gap between germline ends came to 15 bases. The CDR3 runs to 15 residues. CDR3 sequence reads: CASSEQTGRNQPQHF. CDR3 sequence (DNA): TGTGCCAGTAGTGAACAAACAGGGAGAAATCAGCCCCAGCATTTT.

The CDR3 region has the DNA TGCGCCAGCAGCTTGGCCATGGGGGCCGCCTACGAGCAGTACTTC. Protein sequence: CASSLAMGAAYEQYF. The rearrangement links TRBV5-1 to TRBJ2-7; perhaps TRBD1 as D (6 bases). CDR1 and CDR2 (germline): SGHRS, YFSETQ. The CDR3 is made up of 15 amino acids. Trimming pared 0 bases from V and 2 bases from J, leaving 12 bases between.

In its sample, this clone was seen once. This chain connects TRBV19 to TRBJ1-2, with D unresolved. Germline V gene data show CDR1 as LNHDA and CDR2 as SQIVND (reference sequence). V lost 10 bases to trimming and J lost 2 bases, with 14 bases between them. This CDR3 is 13 amino acids long. This CDR3 reads CATSRAGNYGYTF. As DNA, the CDR3 is TGTGCCACCTCACGCGCGGGGAACTATGGCTACACCTTC.

This chain links TRBV6-5 with TRBJ2-2; TRBD2 agrees at 9 bases. Germline trimming cut 2 bases from V and 7 bases from J; bases unmatched to any gene: 8. The CDR3 is 16 amino acids. Germline loops: CDR1 MNHEY, CDR2 SVGAGI. CDR3 sequence (DNA): TGTGCCAGCAGTTACGATGGCGGGGGGGCCGGCGGGGAGCTGTTTTTT. Translating gives CASSYDGGGAGGELFF.

The V call is TRBV5-1, the J call TRBJ1-1; D gene ambiguous. Germline V CDR1 and CDR2: SGHRS, YFSETQ. The CDR3 sequence is 14 residues long. V lost 1 base, J lost 3 bases, and 10 bases lay in between. The CDR3 loop reads CASSLKGRDTEAFF. The CDR3, as DNA: TGCGCCAGCAGCTTGAAAGGGAGGGACACTGAAGCTTTCTTT.

J is TRBJ2-5 and V is TRBV5-1; TRBD2 aligns across 15 bases. J lost 5 bases, V lost 4 bases, and 6 bases had no gene match. The CDR3 runs to 16 residues. Germline V lookup: CDR1 SGHRS, CDR2 YFSETQ. This CDR3 reads CASSVGLAGGPETQYF. In DNA form, the CDR3 reads TGCGCCAGCAGCGTTGGACTAGCGGGGGGGCCGGAGACCCAGTACTTC.

This clone has only a few counts. This rearrangement joins TRBV30 to TRBJ2-1, with 9 positions matching TRBD1. This CDR3 is built from 13 residues. The trim removed 7 bases at V and 4 bases at J, leaving 5 bases unmatched. Germline V gives CDR1 GTSNPN, CDR2 SVGIG (reference sequence). The CDR3: CALDRGTYNEQFF. The CDR3 DNA is TGTGCCTTGGACAGGGGAACTTACAATGAGCAGTTCTTC.

This chain joins TRBV7-9 and TRBJ1-2, with D uncertain. The CDR3 contains 13 residues. CDR1 is SEHNR and CDR2 is FQNEAQ in the germline V gene (reference sequence). V was cut by 3 bases and J by 8 bases, with 13 bases left in between. Here the CDR3 reads CASSFGRVSGYTF. CDR3 in DNA: TGTGCCAGCAGCTTTGGGAGGGTCTCAGGCTACACCTTC.

The genes are TRBV5-8 and TRBJ2-5, with 7 bases lining up with TRBD1. CDR1 is SGHTS, CDR2 YDEGEE, per germline. CDR3 length: 13 residues. Unmatched junction bases numbered 4, after V lost 3 bases and J lost 5 bases. The CDR3 nucleotides are TGTGCCAGCAGCTCCACAGGGGTGGAGACCCAGTACTTC. Translating it yields CASSSTGVETQYF.

The J gene is TRBJ1-2, the V gene TRBV24-1; no clear D. Trimming pared 6 bases from V and 2 bases from J, leaving 9 bases between. CDR1 is KGHDR and CDR2 is SFDVKD in the germline V gene. The CDR3 spans 13 residues. For the CDR3, the DNA is TGTGCCACCAGTCGGGGTCCGAACTATGGCTACACCTTC. The encoded protein is CATSRGPNYGYTF.

This clone was counted between two and nine times. The chain links TRBV6-5 to TRBJ1-5, with D possibly being TRBD1 (5 bases). The CDR3 sequence is 15 residues long. Germline-derived CDR1 and CDR2 are MNHEY and SVGAGI. Trimming cost V 6 bases and J 4 bases, with 16 bases left between them. CDR3 sequence: CASRGGGFGNQPQHF. DNA for the CDR3: TGTGCCAGCAGGGGCGGGGGATTTGGGAATCAGCCCCAGCATTTT.

This chain joins TRBV9 and TRBJ1-1; TRBD1 matches at 11 bases. CDR1 and CDR2 from the germline V gene are SGDLS and YYNGEE. With 0 bases clipped from V and 4 bases from J, the junction kept 2 bases outside the gene matches. The CDR3 contains 15 residues. The CDR3 here is CASSVVGQGGTEAFF. DNA of the CDR3: TGTGCCAGCAGCGTAGTGGGACAGGGGGGCACTGAAGCTTTCTTT.

This chain uses TRBV9 with TRBJ1-5; no clear D gene. Germline V gene sequence: CDR1 SGDLS, CDR2 YYNGEE. V was pared by 5 bases and J by 2 bases, with 11 bases between. The CDR3 runs 14 residues. Written as DNA, the CDR3 is TGTGCCAGCAGAGCCGCCGGGGGCAATCAGCCCCAGCATTTT. Translation: CASRAAGGNQPQHF.

This chain links TRBV10-1 with TRBJ2-7; 11 nucleotides agree with TRBD2. V gave up 7 bases and J gave up 4 bases; unmatched junction bases: 6. The germline V gene has CDR1 WNHNN and CDR2 SYGVQD (reference sequence). The CDR3 extends over 14 amino acids. The CDR3: CASMIAGGPYEQYF. The CDR3 nucleotides are TGCGCCAGCATGATAGCGGGGGGGCCTTACGAGCAGTACTTC.

The chain links TRBV9 to TRBJ2-5, with 8 bases aligning to TRBD2. V was clipped by 4 bases and J by 7 bases; unmatched bases: 9. CDR3 length: 14 amino acids. Germline V gene sequence: CDR1 SGDLS, CDR2 YYNGEE. CDR3 DNA: TGTGCCAGCAGCTCAGGGACTAGTCACAGGACCCAGTACTTC. As protein: CASSSGTSHRTQYF.

The V gene is TRBV30, the J gene TRBJ1-6; weak D call: TRBD1 (5 bases). CDR3 length: 14 amino acids. Trimming removed 5 bases from V and 7 bases from J, with 15 bases in between. Germline lookup yields CDR1 GTSNPN and CDR2 SVGIG (reference sequence). This chain's CDR3 is CAWSSRGGNSPLHF. The CDR3 DNA sequence: TGTGCCTGGTCATCCCGGGGGGGAAATTCACCCCTCCACTTT. Combining the CDR3 with reference TRBV30 and TRBJ1-6 gives the whole variable domain SQTIHQWPATLVQPVGSPLSLECTVEGTSNPNLYWYRQAAGRGLQLLFYSVGIGQISSEVPQNLSASRPQDRQFILSSKKLLLSDSGFYLCAWSSRGGNSPLHFGNGTRLTVT.

The table lists this clone with a few counts. This rearrangement joins TRBV2 to TRBJ1-2, with a possible D match to TRBD1 (6 bases). Trimming left V 4 bases short and J 4 bases short, with 13 bases between. Germline CDR1 reads SNHLY; CDR2 reads FYNNEI. The CDR3 spans 14 residues. DNA of the CDR3: TGTGCCAGCAGTGGGGACACGGATTTCTATGGCTACACCTTC. This codes for CASSGDTDFYGYTF.

In this sample, this clone turned up a few times. This chain joins TRBV4-2 and TRBJ2-7, with 10 bases that match TRBD2. Germline V lookup: CDR1 LGHNA, CDR2 YNFKEQ. The CDR3 is 16 residues long. Trimming at V came to 4 bases and at J to 0 bases, leaving 6 bases not matched to a gene. The CDR3 DNA reads TGTGCCAGCAGCCTCACTAGCGGGACCAGCTCCTACGAGCAGTACTTC. The encoded protein is CASSLTSGTSSYEQYF.

Comments on this clone: In the same sample, other DNA sequences code for this CDR3. The chain links TRBV6-6 to TRBJ2-7; tentatively, D is TRBD2 (6 bases). This CDR3 is 12 amino acids long. The germline V gene has CDR1 MNHNY and CDR2 SVGAGI (reference sequence). Trimming took 5 bases from V and 4 from J, leaving 9 bases between them. The CDR3 region is CASSPLAYEQYF. Written as DNA, the CDR3 is TGTGCCAGCAGTCCGCTAGCGTACGAGCAGTACTTC.

The chain is built from TRBV3-1 (or the pseudogene TRBV3-2) and TRBJ1-1; 8 bases are shared with TRBD1. The V gene's germline CDR1 is LGHDT and CDR2 YNNKEL (reference sequence). Germline trimming cut 4 bases from V and 5 bases from J; bases unmatched to any gene: 9. CDR3 length: 15 amino acids. Here the CDR3 DNA reads TGTGCCAGCAGCCGAACAGGGGGAAGGATGACTGAAGCTTTCTTT. Translation gives CASSRTGGRMTEAFF.

This chain joins TRBV7-9 and TRBJ2-2; 10 nucleotides line up with TRBD1. Germline CDR1 SEHNR, CDR2 FQNEAQ (reference sequence). The CDR3 is 17 residues long. V trimming: 4 bases; J trimming: 6 bases; junction bases outside the gene matches: 11. CDR3 in DNA: TGTGCCAGCAGCTCGCGGACGGGACAGGGGTTTCCCGGGGAGCTGTTTTTT. Translation gives CASSSRTGQGFPGELFF.

The chain uses TRBV29-1 and TRBJ2-7; 7 bases agree with TRBD2. The germline V gene encodes CDR1 SQVTM and CDR2 ANQGSEA. The CDR3 has 14 residues. The J segment lost 2 bases and the V segment lost 5 bases, leaving 9 bases of the junction unmatched. The CDR3 nucleotides read TGCAGCGTTTCGGGAGGAAGACAGACCTACGAGCAGTACTTC. Translation gives CSVSGGRQTYEQYF.

The chain joins TRBV10-3 to TRBJ1-4; D is undetermined. Germline-derived CDR1 and CDR2 are ENHRY and SYGVKD. The CDR3 is 14 residues long. Trimming left V 10 bases short and J 8 bases short, with 20 bases between. Here the CDR3 DNA reads TGTGCCACGTCCCCTACGGAGTCCCCCGAAAAACTGTTTTTT. Protein: CATSPTESPEKLFF.

J is TRBJ2-4 and V is TRBV11-2, with 9 bases lining up with TRBD1. The length of the CDR3 is 13 residues. Germline CDR1 is SGHAT and CDR2 is FQNNGV. V lost 6 bases to trimming and J lost 8 bases; unmatched junction nucleotides: 5. In DNA form, the CDR3 reads TGTGCCAGCAGACTTCGGGACAGGGACATTCAGTACTTC. Its translation is CASRLRDRDIQYF.

This chain uses TRBV2 with TRBJ1-6; D not certain. The CDR3 runs 15 residues. CDR1 is SNHLY and CDR2 is FYNNEI in the germline V gene. V was trimmed by 7 bases and J by 4 bases, leaving 14 bases between them. CDR3 region: CASNSNYQYNSPLHF. Written as DNA, the CDR3 is TGTGCCAGCAATTCCAATTATCAGTATAATTCACCCCTCCACTTT.

V usage is TRBV18 and J usage is TRBJ2-1; no clear D. CDR1 KGHSH and CDR2 LQKENI come from the germline V gene. The V and J ends lost 3 bases and 5 bases respectively, with 8 bases between them. The length of the CDR3 is 13 residues. Here the CDR3 reads CASSPSPNNEQFF. The CDR3 nucleotides read TGTGCCAGCTCACCGAGCCCTAACAATGAGCAGTTCTTC.